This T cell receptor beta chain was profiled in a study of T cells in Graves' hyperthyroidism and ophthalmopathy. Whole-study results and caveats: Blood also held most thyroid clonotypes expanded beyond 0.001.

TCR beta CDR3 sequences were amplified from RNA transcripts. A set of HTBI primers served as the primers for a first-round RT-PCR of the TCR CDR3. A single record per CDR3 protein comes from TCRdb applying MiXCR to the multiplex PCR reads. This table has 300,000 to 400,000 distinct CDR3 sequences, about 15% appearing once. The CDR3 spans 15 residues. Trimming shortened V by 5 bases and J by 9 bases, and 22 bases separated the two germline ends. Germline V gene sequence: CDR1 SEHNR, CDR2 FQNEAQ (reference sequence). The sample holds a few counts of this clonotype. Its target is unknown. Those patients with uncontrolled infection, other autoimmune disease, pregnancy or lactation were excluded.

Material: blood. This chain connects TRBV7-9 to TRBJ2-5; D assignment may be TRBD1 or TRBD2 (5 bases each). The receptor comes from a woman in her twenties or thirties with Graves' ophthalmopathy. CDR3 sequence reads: CASSPGTDDSAAQYF. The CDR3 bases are TGTGCCAGCAGCCCCGGGACCGATGATAGTGCGGCCCAGTACTTC.